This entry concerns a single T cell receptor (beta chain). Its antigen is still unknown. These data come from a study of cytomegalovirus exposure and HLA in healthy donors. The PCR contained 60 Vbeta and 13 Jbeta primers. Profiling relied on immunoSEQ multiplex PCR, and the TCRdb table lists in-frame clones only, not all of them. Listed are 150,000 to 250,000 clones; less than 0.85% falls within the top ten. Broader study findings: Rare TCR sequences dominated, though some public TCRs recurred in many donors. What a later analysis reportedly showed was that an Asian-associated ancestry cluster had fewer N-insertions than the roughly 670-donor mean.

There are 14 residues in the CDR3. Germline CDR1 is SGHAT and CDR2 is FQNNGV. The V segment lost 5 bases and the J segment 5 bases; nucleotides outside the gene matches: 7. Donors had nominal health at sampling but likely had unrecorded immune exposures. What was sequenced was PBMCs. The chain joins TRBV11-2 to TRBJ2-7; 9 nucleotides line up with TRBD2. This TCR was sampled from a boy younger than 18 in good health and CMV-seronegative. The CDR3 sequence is CASSLRLAENEQYF. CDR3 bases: TGTGCCAGCAGCCTACGACTAGCGGAGAACGAGCAGTACTTC.